This T cell receptor (beta chain) was retrieved from a study of shared clonotypes between healthy human individuals. Clones were sequenced by immunoSEQ multiplex PCR, and TCRdb holds only the in-frame ones, with some missing. The repertoire holds over a million clones, with approximately 78% as singletons. The sequencing input was memory CD4+ T cells from PBMCs. Described subset: CD45RA-negative fraction. The clonotype originates from a man aged 18 to 29 in good health. Some clones in this sample may be carry-over from other donors' samples.

The CDR3 spells CSVARLAGGLNSFNEQFF. The CDR3, as DNA: TGCAGCGTGGCAAGACTAGCGGGAGGATTGAATTCGTTCAATGAGCAGTTCTTC. The gene calls are TRBV29-1 and TRBJ2-1; 13 bases agree with TRBD2. Unmatched junction bases numbered 17, after V lost 6 bases and J lost 6 bases. The germline CDR1 and CDR2 sequences are SQVTM and ANQGSEA. The CDR3 is 18 residues long.